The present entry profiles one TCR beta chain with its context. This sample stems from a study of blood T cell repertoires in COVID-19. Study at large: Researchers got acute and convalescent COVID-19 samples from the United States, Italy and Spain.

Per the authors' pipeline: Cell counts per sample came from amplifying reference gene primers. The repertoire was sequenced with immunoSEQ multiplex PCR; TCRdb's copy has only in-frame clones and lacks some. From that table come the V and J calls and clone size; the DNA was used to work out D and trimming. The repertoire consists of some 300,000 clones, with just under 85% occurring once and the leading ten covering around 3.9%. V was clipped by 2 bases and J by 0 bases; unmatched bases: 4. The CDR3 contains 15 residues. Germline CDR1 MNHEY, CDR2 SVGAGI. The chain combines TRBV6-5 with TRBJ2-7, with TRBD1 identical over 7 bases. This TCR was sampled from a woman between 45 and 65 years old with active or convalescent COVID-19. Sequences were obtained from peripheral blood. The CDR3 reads CASSYRDSSSYEQYF. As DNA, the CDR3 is TGTGCCAGCAGTTACCGGGACAGTAGCTCCTACGAGCAGTACTTC.